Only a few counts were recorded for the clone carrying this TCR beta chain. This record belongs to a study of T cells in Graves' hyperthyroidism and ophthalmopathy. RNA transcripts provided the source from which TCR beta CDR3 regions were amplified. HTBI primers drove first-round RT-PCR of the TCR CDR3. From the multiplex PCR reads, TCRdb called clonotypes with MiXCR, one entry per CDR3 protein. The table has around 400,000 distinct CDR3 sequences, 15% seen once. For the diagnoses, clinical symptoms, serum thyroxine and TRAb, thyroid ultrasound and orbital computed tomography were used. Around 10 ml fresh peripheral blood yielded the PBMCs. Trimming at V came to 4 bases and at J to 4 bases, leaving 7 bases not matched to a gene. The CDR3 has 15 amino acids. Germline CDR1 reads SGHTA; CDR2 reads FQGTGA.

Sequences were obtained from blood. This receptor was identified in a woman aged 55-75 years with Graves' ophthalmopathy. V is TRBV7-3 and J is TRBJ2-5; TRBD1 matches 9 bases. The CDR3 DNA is TGTGCCAGCAGCTCGGACAGGGGACCCATAGAGACCCAGTACTTC. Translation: CASSSDRGPIETQYF. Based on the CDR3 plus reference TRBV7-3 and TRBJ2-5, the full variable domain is GAGVSQTPSNKVTEKGKYVELRCDPISGHTALYWYRQSLGQGPEFLIYFQGTGAADDSGLPNDRFFAVRPEGSVSTLKIQRTERGDSAVYLCASSSDRGPIETQYFGPGTRLLVL.